This T cell receptor (beta chain) was profiled in a study of T cells in Graves' hyperthyroidism and ophthalmopathy. The CDR3 runs to 18 residues. Germline CDR1 and CDR2: SGDLS and YYNGEE. V gave up 1 base and J gave up 0 bases, with 18 bases separating them. This clonotype was detected only a few times. These patients, aged 18 to 65, had recently diagnosed hyperthyroidism lasting under 2 months. RNA transcripts served as the template for amplifying TCR beta CDR3 regions. HTBI primers drove first-round RT-PCR of the TCR CDR3. Via MiXCR, TCRdb re-called the multiplex PCR reads, giving one row per CDR3 protein. Of fewer than 550,000 distinct CDR3 sequences in the sample, around a sixth are singletons; the top ten hold roughly 14%.

The chain has TRBV9 and TRBJ2-3; no reliable D call. Sequencing was carried out using blood. This TCR was sampled from a woman aged 18-29 years with Graves' hyperthyroidism. Here the CDR3 reads CASSVSGFPGSSTDTQYF. CDR3 nucleotides: TGTGCCAGCAGCGTATCCGGGTTTCCGGGTTCGAGCACAGATACGCAGTATTTT.